The T cell receptor beta chain under discussion was sequenced for a study of T cells in Graves' hyperthyroidism and ophthalmopathy. Study-wide findings and caveats: Using 13 V-J features, a model discriminated ophthalmopathy from stable hyperthyroidism.

This CDR3 comprises 15 residues. The V end was cut by 0 bases, the J end by 4 bases, with 12 bases between. Germline V gene sequence: CDR1 LNHNV, CDR2 YYDKDF (reference sequence). This clonotype showed up just once. The antigen remains unidentified. What was amplified from RNA transcripts were TCR beta CDR3 regions. HTBI primers were employed in a first-round RT-PCR of the TCR CDR3. One entry per CDR3 protein, called by TCRdb with MiXCR from the multiplex PCR reads. The data show about 46,000 distinct CDR3 sequences, with approximately 50% seen just once and 30% to 35% held by the top ten. The chain carries TRBV15 and TRBJ1-2, with D possibly being TRBD1 (5 bases). The clonotype was recovered from a woman between 50 and 59 years old with Graves' hyperthyroidism. Specimen: peripheral blood or thyroid tissue (not recorded which). The CDR3 nucleotides read TGTGCCACCAGCAGAGATCGTGGGACGGCCTATGGCTACACCTTC. Translated, it gives CATSRDRGTAYGYTF.